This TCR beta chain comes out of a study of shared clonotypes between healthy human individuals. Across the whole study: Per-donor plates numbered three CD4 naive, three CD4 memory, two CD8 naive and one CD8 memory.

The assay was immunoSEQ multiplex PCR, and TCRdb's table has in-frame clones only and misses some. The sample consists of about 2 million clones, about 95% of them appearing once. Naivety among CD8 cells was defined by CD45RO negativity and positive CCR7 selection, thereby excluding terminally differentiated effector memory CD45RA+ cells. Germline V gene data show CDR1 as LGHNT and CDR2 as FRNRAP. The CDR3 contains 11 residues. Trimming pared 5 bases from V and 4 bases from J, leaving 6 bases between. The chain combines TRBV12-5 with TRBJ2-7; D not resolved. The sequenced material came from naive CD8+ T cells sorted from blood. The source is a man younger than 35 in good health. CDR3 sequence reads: CASGRTYEQYF. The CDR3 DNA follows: TGTGCTAGTGGTCGTACATACGAGCAGTACTTC.